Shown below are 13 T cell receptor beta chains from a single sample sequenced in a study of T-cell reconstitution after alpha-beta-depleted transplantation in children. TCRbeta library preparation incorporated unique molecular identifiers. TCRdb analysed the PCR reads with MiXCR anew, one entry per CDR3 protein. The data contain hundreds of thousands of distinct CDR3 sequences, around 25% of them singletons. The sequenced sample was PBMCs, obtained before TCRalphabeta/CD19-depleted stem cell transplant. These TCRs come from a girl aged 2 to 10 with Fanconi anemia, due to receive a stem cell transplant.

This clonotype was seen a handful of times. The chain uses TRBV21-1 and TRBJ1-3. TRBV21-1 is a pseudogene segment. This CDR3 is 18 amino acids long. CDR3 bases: TGTGCCAGCAGCAATGAGCTCCTTAAATCGCGTATTGGAAACACCATATATTTT. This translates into CASSNELLKSRIGNTIYF.

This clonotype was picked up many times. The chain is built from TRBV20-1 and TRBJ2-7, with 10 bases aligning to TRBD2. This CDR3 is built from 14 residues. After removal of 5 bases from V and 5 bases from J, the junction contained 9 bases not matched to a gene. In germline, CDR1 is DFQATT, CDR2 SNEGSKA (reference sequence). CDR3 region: CSAGSGGAVNEQYF. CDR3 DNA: TGCAGTGCTGGGAGCGGGGGGGCCGTCAACGAGCAGTACTTC.

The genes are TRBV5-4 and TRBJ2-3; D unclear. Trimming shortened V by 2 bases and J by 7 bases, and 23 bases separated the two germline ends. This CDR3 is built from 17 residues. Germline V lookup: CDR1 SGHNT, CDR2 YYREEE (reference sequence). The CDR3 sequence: CASSFSLEYATLNTQYF. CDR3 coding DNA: TGTGCCAGCAGCTTTAGTCTGGAGTATGCTACGTTGAATACGCAGTATTTT.

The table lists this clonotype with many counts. The CDR3 here is CASSQAYPNTGELFF. CDR3 nucleotides: TGTGCCAGCAGCCAAGCCTACCCGAACACCGGGGAGCTGTTTTTT. The rearrangement links TRBV4-2 to TRBJ2-2; the D is unclear. Trimming took 1 base from V and 0 from J, leaving 6 bases between them. The CDR3 loop spans 15 amino acids. Germline assignment: CDR1 LGHNA and CDR2 YNFKEQ.

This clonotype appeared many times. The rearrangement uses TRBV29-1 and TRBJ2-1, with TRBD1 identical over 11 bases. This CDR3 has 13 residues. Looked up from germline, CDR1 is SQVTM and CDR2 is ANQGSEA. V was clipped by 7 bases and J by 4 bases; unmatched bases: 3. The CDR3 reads CSARDRGYNEQFF. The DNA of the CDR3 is TGCAGCGCCCGGGACAGGGGGTACAATGAGCAGTTCTTC.

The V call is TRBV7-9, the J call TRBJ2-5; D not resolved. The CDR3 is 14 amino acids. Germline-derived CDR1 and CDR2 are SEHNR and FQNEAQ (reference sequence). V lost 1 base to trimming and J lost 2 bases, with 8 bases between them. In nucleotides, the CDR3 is TGTGCCAGCAGCTTAGAGTCAGAACAAGAGACCCAGTACTTC. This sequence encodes CASSLESEQETQYF.

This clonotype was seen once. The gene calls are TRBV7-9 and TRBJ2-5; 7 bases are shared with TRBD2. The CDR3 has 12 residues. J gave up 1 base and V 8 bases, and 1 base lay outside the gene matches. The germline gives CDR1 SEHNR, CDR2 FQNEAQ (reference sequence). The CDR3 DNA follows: TGTGCCAGCGGCGGGGGCCAAGAGACCCAGTACTTC. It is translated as CASGGGQETQYF.

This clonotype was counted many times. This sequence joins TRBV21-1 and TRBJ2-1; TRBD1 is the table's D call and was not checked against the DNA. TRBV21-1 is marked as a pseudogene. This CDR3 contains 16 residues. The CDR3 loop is CASSKEGRGRENEQFF. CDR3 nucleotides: TGTGCCAGCAGCAAAGAGGGAAGGGGGCGTGAAAATGAGCAGTTCTTC.

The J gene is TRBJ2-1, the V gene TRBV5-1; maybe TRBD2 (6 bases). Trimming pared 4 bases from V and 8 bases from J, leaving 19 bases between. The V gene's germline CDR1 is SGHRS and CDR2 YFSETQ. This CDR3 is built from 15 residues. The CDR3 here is CASSPGGWRAHEQFF. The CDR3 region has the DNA TGCGCCAGCAGCCCCGGTGGGTGGAGGGCCCATGAGCAGTTCTTC.

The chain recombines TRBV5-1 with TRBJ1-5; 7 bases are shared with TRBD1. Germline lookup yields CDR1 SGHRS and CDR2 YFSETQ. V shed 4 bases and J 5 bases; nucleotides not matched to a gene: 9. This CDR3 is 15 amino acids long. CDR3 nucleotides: TGCGCCAGCAGCCTCAGTTCAGGGGGGGATCAGCCCCAGCATTTT. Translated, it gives CASSLSSGGDQPQHF.

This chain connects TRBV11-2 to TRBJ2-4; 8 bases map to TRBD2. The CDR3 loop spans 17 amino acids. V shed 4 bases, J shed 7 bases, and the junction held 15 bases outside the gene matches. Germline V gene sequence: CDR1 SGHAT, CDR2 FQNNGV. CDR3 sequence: CASSSSGGAANSNIQYF. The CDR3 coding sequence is TGTGCCAGCAGCTCCTCGGGGGGGGCAGCAAACTCTAACATTCAGTACTTC.

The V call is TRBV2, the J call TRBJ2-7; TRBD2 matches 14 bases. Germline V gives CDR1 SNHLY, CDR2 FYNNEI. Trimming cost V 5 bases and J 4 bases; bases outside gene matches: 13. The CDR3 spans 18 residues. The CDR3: CASSYGLAGGPPKYEQYF. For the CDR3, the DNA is TGTGCCAGCAGTTACGGACTAGCGGGGGGCCCTCCCAAATACGAGCAGTACTTC. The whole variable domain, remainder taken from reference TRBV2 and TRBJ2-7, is EPEVTQTPSHQVTQMGQEVILRCVPISNHLYFYWYRQILGQKVEFLVSFYNNEISEKSEIFDDQFSVERPDGSNFTLKIRSTKLEDSAMYFCASSYGLAGGPPKYEQYFGPGTRLTVT.

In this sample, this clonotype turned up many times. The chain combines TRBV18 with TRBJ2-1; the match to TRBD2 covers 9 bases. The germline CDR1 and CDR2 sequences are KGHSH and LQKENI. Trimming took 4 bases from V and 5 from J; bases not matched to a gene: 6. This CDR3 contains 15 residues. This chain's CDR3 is CASSRLAGINNEQFF. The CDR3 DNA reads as TGTGCCAGCTCACGGCTAGCGGGAATCAACAATGAGCAGTTCTTC.